This T cell receptor beta chain was obtained from a study of response to subunit inactivated influenza vaccine. Study-wide results and limits: Seasonal influenza vaccination, on each occasion, was suggested by the authors to recruit few new T cells.

Germline V gives CDR1 LGHDT, CDR2 YNNKEL (reference sequence). The CDR3 has 12 amino acids. The ends were cut back, 4 bases at V and 5 bases at J, with 8 bases in the middle. Concerning this clonotype itself: Its cognate antigen is unknown.

TCRdb ran MiXCR on the RT-PCR reads and lists one entry per CDR3 protein. The sample includes over 400,000 distinct CDR3 sequences, 10% to 15% of them seen just once. Sample: PBMCs from blood, taken 35 to 45 days after vaccination. The genes are TRBV3-1 and TRBJ1-1; D gene ambiguous. The TCR was taken from a man aged 50 to 60 who received an inactivated influenza vaccine. The CDR3 coding sequence is TGTGCCAGCAGCCGATCTGGAACTGAAGCTTTCTTT. It yields the protein CASSRSGTEAFF.